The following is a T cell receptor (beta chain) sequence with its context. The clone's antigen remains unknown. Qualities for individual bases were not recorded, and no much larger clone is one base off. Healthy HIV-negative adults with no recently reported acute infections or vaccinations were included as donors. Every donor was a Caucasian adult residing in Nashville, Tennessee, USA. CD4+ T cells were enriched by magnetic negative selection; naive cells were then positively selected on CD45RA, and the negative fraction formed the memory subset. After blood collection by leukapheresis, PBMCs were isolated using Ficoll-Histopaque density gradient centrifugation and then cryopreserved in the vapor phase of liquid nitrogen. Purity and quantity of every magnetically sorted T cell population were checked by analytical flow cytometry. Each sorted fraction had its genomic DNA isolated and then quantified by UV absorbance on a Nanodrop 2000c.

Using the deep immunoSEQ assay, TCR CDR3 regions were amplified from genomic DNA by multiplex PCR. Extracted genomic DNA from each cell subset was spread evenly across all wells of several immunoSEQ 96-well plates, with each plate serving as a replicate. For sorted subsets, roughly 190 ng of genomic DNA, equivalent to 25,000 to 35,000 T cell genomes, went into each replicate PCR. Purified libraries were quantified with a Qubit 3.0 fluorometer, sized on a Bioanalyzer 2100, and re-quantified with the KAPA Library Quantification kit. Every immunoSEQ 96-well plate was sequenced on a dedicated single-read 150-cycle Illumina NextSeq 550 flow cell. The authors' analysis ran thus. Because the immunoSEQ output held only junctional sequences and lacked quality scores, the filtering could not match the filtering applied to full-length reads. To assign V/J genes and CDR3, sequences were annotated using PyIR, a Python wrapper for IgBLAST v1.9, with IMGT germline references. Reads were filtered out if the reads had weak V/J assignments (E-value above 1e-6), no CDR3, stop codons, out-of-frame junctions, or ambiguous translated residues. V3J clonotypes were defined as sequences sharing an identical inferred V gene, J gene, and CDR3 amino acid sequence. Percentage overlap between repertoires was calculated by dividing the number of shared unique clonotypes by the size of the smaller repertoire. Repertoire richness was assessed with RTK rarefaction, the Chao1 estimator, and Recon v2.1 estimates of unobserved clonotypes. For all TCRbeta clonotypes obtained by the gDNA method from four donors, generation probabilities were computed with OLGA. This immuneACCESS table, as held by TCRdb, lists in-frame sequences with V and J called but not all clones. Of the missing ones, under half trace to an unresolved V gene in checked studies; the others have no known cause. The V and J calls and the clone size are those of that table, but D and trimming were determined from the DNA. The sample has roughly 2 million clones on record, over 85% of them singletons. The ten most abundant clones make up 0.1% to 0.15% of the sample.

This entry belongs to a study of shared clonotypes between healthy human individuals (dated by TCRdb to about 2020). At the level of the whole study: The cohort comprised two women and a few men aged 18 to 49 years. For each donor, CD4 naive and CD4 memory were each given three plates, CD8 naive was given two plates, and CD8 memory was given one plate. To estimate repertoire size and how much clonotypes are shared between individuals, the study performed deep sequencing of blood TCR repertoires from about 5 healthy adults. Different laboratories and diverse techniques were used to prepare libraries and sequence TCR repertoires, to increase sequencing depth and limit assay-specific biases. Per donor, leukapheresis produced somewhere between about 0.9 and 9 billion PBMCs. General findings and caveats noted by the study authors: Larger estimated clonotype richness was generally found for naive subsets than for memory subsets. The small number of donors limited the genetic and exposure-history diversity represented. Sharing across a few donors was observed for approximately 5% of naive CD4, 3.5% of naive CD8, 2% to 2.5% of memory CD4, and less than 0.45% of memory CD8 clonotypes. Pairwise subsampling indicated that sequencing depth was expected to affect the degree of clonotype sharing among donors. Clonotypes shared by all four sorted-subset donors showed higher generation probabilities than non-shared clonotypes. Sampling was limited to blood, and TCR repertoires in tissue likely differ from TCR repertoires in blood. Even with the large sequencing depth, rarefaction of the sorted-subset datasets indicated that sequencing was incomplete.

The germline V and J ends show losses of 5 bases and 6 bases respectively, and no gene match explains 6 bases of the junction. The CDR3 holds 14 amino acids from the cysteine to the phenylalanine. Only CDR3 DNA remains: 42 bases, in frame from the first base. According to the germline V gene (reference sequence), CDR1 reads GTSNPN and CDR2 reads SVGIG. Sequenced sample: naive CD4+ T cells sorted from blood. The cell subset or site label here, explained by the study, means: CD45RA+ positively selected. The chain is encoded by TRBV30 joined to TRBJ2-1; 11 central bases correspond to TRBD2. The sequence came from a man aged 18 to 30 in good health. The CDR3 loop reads CAWSLGTSGNEQFF. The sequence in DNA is TGTGCCTGGTCTCTCGGGACTAGCGGCAATGAGCAGTTCTTC.